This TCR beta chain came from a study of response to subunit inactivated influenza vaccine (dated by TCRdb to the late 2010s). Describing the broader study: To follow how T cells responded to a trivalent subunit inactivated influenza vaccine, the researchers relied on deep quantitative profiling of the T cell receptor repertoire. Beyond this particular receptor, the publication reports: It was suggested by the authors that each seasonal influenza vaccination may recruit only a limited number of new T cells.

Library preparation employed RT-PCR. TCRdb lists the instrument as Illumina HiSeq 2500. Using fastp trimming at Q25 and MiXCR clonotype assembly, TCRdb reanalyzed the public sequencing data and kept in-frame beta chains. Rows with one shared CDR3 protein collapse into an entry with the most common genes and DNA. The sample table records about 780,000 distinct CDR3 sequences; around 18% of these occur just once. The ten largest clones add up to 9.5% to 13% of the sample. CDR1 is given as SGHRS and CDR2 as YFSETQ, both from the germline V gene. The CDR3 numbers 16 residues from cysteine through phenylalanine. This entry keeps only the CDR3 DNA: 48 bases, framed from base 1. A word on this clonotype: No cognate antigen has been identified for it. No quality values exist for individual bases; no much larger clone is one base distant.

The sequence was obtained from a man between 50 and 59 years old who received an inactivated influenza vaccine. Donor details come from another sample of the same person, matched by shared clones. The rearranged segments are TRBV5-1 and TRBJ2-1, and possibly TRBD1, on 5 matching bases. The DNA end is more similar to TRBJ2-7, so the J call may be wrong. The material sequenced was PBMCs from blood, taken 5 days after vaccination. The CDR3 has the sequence CASSLGTGGSYNEQYF. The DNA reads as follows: TGCGCCAGCAGCTTGGGTACAGGCGGCTCCTACAATGAGCAGTACTTC.